This T cell receptor (beta chain) was recorded in a study of shared clonotypes between healthy human individuals. General study points: Clonotypes that were shared across four donors made up about 5.1% of naive CD4 clonotypes. Read depth was anticipated to influence clonotype sharing among donors.

This CDR3 contains 12 residues. Trimming took off 0 bases at V and 4 bases at J, with 3 bases between the two ends. Germline CDR1 and CDR2: SGHDT and YYEEEE. Cells designated naive CD8 were CD45RO-negative and were positively selected for CCR7, with terminally differentiated effector memory CD45RA+ cells excluded. With respect to this clone: No antigen is known for it. This CDR3 is also generated by other DNA sequences in the sample.

Several immunoSEQ plates received, in even portions, the genomic DNA of each subset. Sequencing was performed with immunoSEQ multiplex PCR; in TCRdb, only in-frame clones are kept and a portion is missing. The table lists approximately 1.9 million clones, 93% of them singletons. Material for sequencing was naive CD8+ T cells from PBMCs. The chain couples TRBV5-6 to TRBJ2-3; no firm D call. This clonotype was sampled from a man between 18 and 29 years old in good health. Some clones in this sample may be carry-over from other donors' samples. CDR3 DNA: TGTGCCAGCAGCTTGGCTCCAGATACGCAGTATTTT. Translating gives CASSLAPDTQYF.